These T cell receptor beta chains were read from a single sample in a study of T cells after posttransplantation cyclophosphamide. The data were produced by immunoSEQ multiplex PCR, yet TCRdb's version contains in-frame clones alone and is incomplete. This sample carries about 24,000 clones, none of them present only once. The material sequenced was PBMCs. These receptors originate from a woman aged 55-75 years in good health, CMV-negative, and a related stem cell transplant donor. CDR3s include the opening cysteine and the closing phenylalanine or tryptophan. D genes are given only for firm matches. Clone size, where shown, is once, few, many, or a class for clones that have expanded.

v_gene	d_gene	abundance	j_gene	CDR3aa	CDR3nt
TRBV5-1	TRBD2	-	TRBJ2-7	CASSLGLAGGRYEQYF	TGCGCCAGCAGCTTGGGGCTAGCGGGAGGGAGGTACGAGCAGTACTTC
TRBV19	TRBD1	many	TRBJ1-5	CASSSPGGSTVYQPQHF	TGTGCCAGTAGTAGTCCAGGGGGTTCCACGGTATATCAGCCCCAGCATTTT
TRBV5-4	-	many	TRBJ1-1	CASSSPPHGTEAFF	TGTGCCAGCAGCTCCCCCCCCCACGGGACTGAAGCTTTCTTT
TRBV21-1	-	many	TRBJ2-3	CASTLRGRGDYNTQYF	TGTGCCAGCACCTTAAGAGGGCGGGGGGACTATAATACGCAGTATTTT
TRBV5-5	TRBD1	many	TRBJ1-6	CASSLRGTGGNSPLHF	TGTGCCAGCAGCTTGCGAGGGACAGGGGGCAATTCACCCCTCCACTTT
TRBV7-8	TRBD1	many	TRBJ2-7	CASSWTGVTYEQYF	TGTGCCAGCAGCTGGACAGGAGTTACCTACGAGCAGTACTTC
TRBV7-3	TRBD2	many	TRBJ2-1	CASSFQAGGYNEQFF	TGTGCCAGCAGCTTCCAAGCGGGAGGGTACAATGAGCAGTTCTTC
TRBV5-6	-	many	TRBJ2-1	CASSWGDGYNEQFF	TGTGCCAGCAGCTGGGGGGACGGATACAATGAGCAGTTCTTC
TRBV10-3	-	many	TRBJ2-3	CAIRGGQSTDTQYF	TGTGCCATCAGGGGGGGACAGAGCACAGATACGCAGTATTTT
TRBV4-1	TRBD1	many	TRBJ1-4	CASSLQAGGRANEKLFF	TGCGCCAGCAGCCTCCAGGCAGGGGGACGGGCTAATGAAAAACTGTTTTTT
TRBV29-1	-	few	TRBJ1-2	CSVHANYGYTF	TGCAGCGTCCATGCTAACTATGGCTACACCTTC
TRBV30	-	many	TRBJ1-4	CAWSGGVGEKLFF	TGTGCCTGGAGTGGGGGGGTAGGAGAAAAACTGTTTTTT
TRBV7-9	TRBD2	many	TRBJ2-1	CASSLNSGGALEQFF	TGTGCCAGCAGCTTAAATAGCGGGGGGGCTCTTGAGCAGTTCTTC
TRBV4-3	TRBD1	many	TRBJ1-1	CASSQLTAHATGGRWRGTEAFF	TGCGCCAGCAGCCAACTAACTGCCCACGCGACAGGGGGCCGGTGGCGGGGCACTGAAGCTTTCTTT
TRBV11-2	-	many	TRBJ1-2	CASSLTGSGYTF	TGTGCCAGCAGCTTAACCGGGTCGGGCTACACCTTC
TRBV19	TRBD1	many	TRBJ1-5	CASGKDRGRDYSNQPQHF	TGTGCCAGCGGAAAGGACAGGGGTAGGGATTATAGCAATCAGCCCCAGCATTTT
TRBV5-3	TRBD1	few	TRBJ1-2	CARSLGGQGINYGYTF	TGTGCCAGAAGCTTGGGAGGACAGGGGATTAACTATGGCTACACCTTC
TRBV11-2	TRBD2	many	TRBJ2-7	CASSPLAGSYEQYF	TGTGCCAGCAGCCCACTAGCGGGCTCCTACGAGCAGTACTTC
TRBV28	-	-	TRBJ2-1	CASSALGPQGIEQFF	TGTGCCAGCAGTGCCCTAGGCCCCCAGGGGATTGAGCAGTTCTTC
TRBV6-6	-	many	TRBJ1-5	CASSSHSSNQPQHF	TGTGCCAGCAGTTCCCACAGCAGCAATCAGCCCCAGCATTTT
TRBV28	TRBD1	many	TRBJ2-7	CASSLMPGQGVYEQYF	TGTGCCAGCAGTTTGATGCCGGGACAGGGGGTCTACGAGCAGTACTTC
TRBV4-2	-	many	TRBJ1-1	CASSQGPGSNTEAFF	TGTGCCAGCAGCCAAGGACCGGGATCGAACACTGAAGCTTTCTTT
TRBV30	TRBD1	few	TRBJ2-7	CAWATGGYEQYF	TGTGCCTGGGCTACAGGGGGATACGAGCAGTACTTC
TRBV9	TRBD2	many	TRBJ2-5	CASSASGTSGAAAQYF	TGTGCCAGCAGCGCCTCCGGGACTAGCGGTGCAGCGGCCCAGTACTTC
TRBV19	-	many	TRBJ1-6	CASTRTDNSPLHF	TGTGCCAGTACGCGAACTGATAATTCACCCCTCCACTTT
TRBV7-9	-	many	TRBJ1-1	CASSLPVNTEAFF	TGTGCCAGCAGCTTACCCGTGAACACTGAAGCTTTCTTT
TRBV7-9	TRBD2	many	TRBJ2-2	CASSLVLGLASGELFF	TGTGCCAGCAGCTTAGTCCTGGGACTAGCGTCCGGGGAGCTGTTTTTT
TRBV6-1	TRBD2	few	TRBJ2-3	CASSEAASGSADTQYF	TGTGCCAGCAGTGAAGCCGCTAGCGGGAGCGCAGATACGCAGTATTTT
TRBV9	TRBD1	many	TRBJ2-2	CASSVERDRGSGELFF	TGTGCCAGCAGCGTAGAACGGGACAGGGGGTCCGGGGAGCTGTTTTTT
TRBV5-1	-	many	TRBJ1-3	CASSPSQARNTIYF	TGCGCCAGCAGCCCCTCCCAGGCAAGAAACACCATATATTTT
TRBV25-1	TRBD1	many	TRBJ1-2	CASSELSAHTGGSGYTF	TGTGCCAGCAGTGAGCTATCTGCTCATACAGGGGGCAGTGGCTACACCTTC
TRBV7-2	TRBD1	-	TRBJ2-1	CASSLRGPPYNEQFF	TGTGCCAGCAGCTTAAGGGGGCCCCCCTACAATGAGCAGTTCTTC
TRBV28	TRBD1	many	TRBJ1-1	CASSEPGQITEAFF	TGTGCCAGCAGTGAGCCGGGACAGATCACTGAAGCTTTCTTT
TRBV7-8	-	few	TRBJ2-1	CASSPTRGNEQFF	TGTGCCAGCAGCCCCACCAGGGGCAATGAGCAGTTCTTC
TRBV18	TRBD1	many	TRBJ2-7	CASSHPGQPYEQYF	TGTGCCAGCTCACACCCGGGACAGCCCTACGAGCAGTACTTC
TRBV6-1	TRBD1	-	TRBJ2-5	CASSGRWGQGPMTQYF	TGTGCCAGCAGTGGGCGGTGGGGACAGGGCCCCATGACCCAGTACTTC
TRBV7-2	TRBD2	-	TRBJ2-3	CASSTGLAGGFTDTQYF	TGTGCCAGCAGCACGGGACTAGCGGGAGGGTTTACAGATACGCAGTATTTT